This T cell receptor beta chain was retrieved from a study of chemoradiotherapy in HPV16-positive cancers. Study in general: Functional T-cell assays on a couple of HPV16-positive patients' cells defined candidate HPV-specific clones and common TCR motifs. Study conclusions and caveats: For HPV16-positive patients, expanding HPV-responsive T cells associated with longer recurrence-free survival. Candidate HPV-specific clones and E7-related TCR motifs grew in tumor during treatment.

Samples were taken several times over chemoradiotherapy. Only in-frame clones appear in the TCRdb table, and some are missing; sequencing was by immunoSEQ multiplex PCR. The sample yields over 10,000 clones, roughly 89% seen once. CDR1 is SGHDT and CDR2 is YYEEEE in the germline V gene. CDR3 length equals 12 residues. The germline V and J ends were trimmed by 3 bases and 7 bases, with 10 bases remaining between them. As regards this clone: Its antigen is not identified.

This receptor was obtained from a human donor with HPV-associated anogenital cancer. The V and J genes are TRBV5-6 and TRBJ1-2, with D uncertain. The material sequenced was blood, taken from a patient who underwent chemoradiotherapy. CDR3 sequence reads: CASSSAVRGYTF. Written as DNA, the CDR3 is TGTGCCAGCAGCTCCGCGGTACGTGGCTACACCTTC.